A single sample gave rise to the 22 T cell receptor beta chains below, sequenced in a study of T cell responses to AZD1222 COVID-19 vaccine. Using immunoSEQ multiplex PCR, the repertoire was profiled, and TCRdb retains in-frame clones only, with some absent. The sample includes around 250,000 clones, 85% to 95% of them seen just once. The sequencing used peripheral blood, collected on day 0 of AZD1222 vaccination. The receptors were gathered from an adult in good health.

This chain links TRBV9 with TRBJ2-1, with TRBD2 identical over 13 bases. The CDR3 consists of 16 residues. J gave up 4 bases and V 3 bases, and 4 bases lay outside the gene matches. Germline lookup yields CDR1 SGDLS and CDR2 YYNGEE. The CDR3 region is CASSALAGGLYNEQFF. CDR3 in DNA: TGTGCCAGCAGCGCACTAGCGGGGGGGCTTTACAATGAGCAGTTCTTC. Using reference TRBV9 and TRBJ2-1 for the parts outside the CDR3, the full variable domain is DSGVTQTPKHLITATGQRVTLRCSPRSGDLSVYWYQQSLDQGLQFLIQYYNGEERAKGNILERFSAQQFPDLHSELNLSSLELGDSALYFCASSALAGGLYNEQFFGPGTRLTVL.

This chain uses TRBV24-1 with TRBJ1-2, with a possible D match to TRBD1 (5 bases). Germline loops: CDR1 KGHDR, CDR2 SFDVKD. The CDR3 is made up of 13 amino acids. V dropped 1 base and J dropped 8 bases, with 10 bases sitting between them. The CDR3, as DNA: TGTGCCACCAGTGATTTTGCAGGGAAGGGCTACACCTTC. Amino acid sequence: CATSDFAGKGYTF.

CDR3 sequence reads: CASSVGSGRNTEAFF. The CDR3 bases are TGTGCCAGCAGCGTAGGCTCCGGGAGGAACACTGAAGCTTTCTTT. The J gene is TRBJ1-1, the V gene TRBV9; no clear D. This CDR3 contains 15 residues. Trimming stripped 0 bases from V and 1 base from J, with 10 bases between. The germline V gene has CDR1 SGDLS and CDR2 YYNGEE.

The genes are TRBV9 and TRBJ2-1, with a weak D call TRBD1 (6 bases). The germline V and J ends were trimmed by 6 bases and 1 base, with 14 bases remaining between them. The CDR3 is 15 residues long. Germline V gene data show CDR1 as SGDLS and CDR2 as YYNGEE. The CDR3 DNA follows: TGTGCCAGCAACGCCTCAGGGGATTCCTACAATGAGCAGTTCTTC. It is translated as CASNASGDSYNEQFF.

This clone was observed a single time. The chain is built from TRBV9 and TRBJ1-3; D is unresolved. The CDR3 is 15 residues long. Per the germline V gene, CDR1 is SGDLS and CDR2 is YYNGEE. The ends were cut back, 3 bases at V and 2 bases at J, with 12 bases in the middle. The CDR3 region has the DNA TGTGCCAGCAGCGCCGGGAGAGGGACTGGAAACACCATATATTTT. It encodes CASSAGRGTGNTIYF.

CDR3 bases: TGTGCCAGCAGTTCCGGACAGGACTATGGCTACACCTTC. This translates into CASSSGQDYGYTF. This chain joins TRBV28 and TRBJ1-2; TRBD1 matches at 7 bases. The germline gives CDR1 MDHEN, CDR2 SYDVKM. The V segment lost 4 bases and the J segment 3 bases; nucleotides outside the gene matches: 2. The CDR3 extends over 13 amino acids.

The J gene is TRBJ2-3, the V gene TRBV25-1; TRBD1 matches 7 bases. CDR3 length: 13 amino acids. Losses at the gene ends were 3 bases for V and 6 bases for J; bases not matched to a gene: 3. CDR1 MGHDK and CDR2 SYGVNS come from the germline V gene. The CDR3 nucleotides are TGTGCCAGCAGTGACGGCAGGGGGGATACGCAGTATTTT. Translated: CASSDGRGDTQYF.

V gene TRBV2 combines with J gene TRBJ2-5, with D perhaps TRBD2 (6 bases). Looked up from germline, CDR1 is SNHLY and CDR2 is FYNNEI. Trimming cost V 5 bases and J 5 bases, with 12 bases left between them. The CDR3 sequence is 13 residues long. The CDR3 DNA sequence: TGTGCCAGCAGTTACGGGGGAAAGGAGACCCAGTACTTC. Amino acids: CASSYGGKETQYF.

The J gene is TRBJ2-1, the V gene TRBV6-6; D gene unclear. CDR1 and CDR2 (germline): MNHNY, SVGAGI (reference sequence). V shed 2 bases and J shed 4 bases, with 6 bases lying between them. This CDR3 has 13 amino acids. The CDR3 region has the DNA TGTGCCAGCAGTTACACGGCGTACAATGAGCAGTTCTTC. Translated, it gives CASSYTAYNEQFF.

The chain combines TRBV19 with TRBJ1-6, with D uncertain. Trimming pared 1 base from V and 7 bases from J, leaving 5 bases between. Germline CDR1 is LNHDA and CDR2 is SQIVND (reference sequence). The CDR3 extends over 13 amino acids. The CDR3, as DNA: TGTGCCAGTAGTATAGCGGGGAATTCACCCCTCCACTTT. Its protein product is CASSIAGNSPLHF.

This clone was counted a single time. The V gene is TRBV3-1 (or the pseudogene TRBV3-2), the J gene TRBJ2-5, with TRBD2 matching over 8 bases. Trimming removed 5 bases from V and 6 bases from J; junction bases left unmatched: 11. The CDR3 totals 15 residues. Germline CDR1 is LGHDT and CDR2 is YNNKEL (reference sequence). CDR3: CASSDPGLVRQTQYF. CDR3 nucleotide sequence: TGTGCCAGCAGCGACCCGGGACTAGTTCGACAGACCCAGTACTTC.

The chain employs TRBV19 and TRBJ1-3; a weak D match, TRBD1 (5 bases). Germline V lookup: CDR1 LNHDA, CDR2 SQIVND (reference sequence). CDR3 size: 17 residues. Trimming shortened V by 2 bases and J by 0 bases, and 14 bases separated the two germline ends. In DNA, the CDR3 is TGTGCCAGTAGTATACGAGGGGATGCCTACTCTGGAAACACCATATATTTT. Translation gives CASSIRGDAYSGNTIYF.

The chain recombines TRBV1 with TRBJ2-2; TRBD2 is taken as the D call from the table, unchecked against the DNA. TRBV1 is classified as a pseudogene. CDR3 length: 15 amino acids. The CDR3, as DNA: TGCACCAGCAGCCCGGGACTAGCGGGGACCGGGGAGCTGTTTTTT. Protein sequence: CTSSPGLAGTGELFF.

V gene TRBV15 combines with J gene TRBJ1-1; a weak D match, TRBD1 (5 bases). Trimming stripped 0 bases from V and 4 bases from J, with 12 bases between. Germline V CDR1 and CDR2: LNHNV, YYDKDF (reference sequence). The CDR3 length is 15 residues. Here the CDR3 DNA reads TGTGCCACCAGCAGAGACCCTAGGGGCCGCACTGAAGCTTTCTTT. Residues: CATSRDPRGRTEAFF.

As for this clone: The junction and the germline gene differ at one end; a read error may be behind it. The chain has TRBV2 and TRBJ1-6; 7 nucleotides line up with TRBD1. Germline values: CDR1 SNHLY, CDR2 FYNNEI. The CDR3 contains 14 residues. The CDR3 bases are TGTGCCAGCAGGGAAGAGACAGGGTATTCACCCCTCCACTTT. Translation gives CASREETGYSPLHF.

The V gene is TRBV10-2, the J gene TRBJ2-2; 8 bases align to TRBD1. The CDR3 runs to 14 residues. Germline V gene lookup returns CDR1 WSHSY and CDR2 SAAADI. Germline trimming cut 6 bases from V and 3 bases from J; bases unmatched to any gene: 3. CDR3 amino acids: CASRQGADTGELFF. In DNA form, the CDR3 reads TGCGCCAGCAGGCAGGGGGCGGACACCGGGGAGCTGTTTTTT.

CDR3 sequence: CASRGQVGNEQFF. Here the CDR3 DNA reads TGTGCCAGCAGGGGGCAGGTCGGCAATGAGCAGTTCTTC. The V gene is TRBV2, the J gene TRBJ2-1; possible D gene TRBD1, 5 bases. Germline V CDR1 and CDR2: SNHLY, FYNNEI. This CDR3 spans 13 amino acids. Between the trimmed V and J ends, which lost 6 bases and 6 bases, there was a span of 12 bases.

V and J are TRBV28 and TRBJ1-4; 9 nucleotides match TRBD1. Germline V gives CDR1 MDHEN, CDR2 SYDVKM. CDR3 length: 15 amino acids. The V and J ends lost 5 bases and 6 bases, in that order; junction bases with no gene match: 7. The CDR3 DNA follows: TGTGCCAGCAGTCCACAGGGGGCGCTTGATGAAAAACTGTTTTTT. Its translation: CASSPQGALDEKLFF. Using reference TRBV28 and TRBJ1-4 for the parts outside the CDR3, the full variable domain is DVKVTQSSRYLVKRTGEKVFLECVQDMDHENMFWYRQDPGLGLRLIYFSYDVKMKEKGDIPEGYSVSREKKERFSLILESASTNQTSMYLCASSPQGALDEKLFFGSGTQLSVL.

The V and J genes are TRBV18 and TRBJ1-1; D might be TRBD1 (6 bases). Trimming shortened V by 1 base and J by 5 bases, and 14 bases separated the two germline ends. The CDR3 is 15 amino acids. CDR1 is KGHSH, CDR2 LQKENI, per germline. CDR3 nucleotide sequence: TGTGCCAGCTCACCACGACAGGTGGAGGGGACTGAAGCTTTCTTT. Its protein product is CASSPRQVEGTEAFF.

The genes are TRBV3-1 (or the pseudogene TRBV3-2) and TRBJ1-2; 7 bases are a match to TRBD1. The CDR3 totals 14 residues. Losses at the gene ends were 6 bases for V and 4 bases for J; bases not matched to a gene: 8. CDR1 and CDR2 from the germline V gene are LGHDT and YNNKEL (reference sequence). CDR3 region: CASSRTGSGYGYTF. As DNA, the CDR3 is TGTGCCAGCAGTCGGACAGGCTCGGGCTATGGCTACACCTTC.

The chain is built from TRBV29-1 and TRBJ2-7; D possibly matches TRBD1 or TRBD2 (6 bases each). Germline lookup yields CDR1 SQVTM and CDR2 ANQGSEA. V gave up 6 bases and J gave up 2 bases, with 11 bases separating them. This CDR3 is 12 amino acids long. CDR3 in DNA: TGCAGCGTCGTGAGGGGGGCCTACGAGCAGTACTTC. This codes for CSVVRGAYEQYF.

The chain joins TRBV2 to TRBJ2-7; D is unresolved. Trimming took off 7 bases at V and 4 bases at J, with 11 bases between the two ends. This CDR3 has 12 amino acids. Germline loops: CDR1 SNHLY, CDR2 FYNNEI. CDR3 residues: CASKVESYEQYF. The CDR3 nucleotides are TGTGCCAGCAAGGTGGAAAGTTACGAGCAGTACTTC.